Shown below are 27 T cell receptor beta chains from a single sample sequenced in a study of blood T cell repertoires in COVID-19. Clones were read by immunoSEQ multiplex PCR, and TCRdb kept only the in-frame ones, dropping some. The table shows tens of thousands of clones, with about 90% occurring only once. The sequencing input was peripheral blood. All receptors derive from a man aged 45-65 years with COVID-19, enrolled during active disease.

The rearrangement links TRBV9 to TRBJ2-3, with D perhaps TRBD1 (5 bases). V lost 4 bases and J 2 bases, leaving 17 bases between the germline ends. CDR3 length: 16 residues. Per germline, CDR1 SGDLS and CDR2 YYNGEE. CDR3 coding DNA: TGTGCCAGCAGCTCCAGTAGGGGTAGCCCCACAGATACGCAGTATTTT. Translated, it gives CASSSSRGSPTDTQYF.

V is TRBV14 and J is TRBJ1-2, with D unclear. The germline V and J ends were trimmed by 0 bases and 4 bases, with 6 bases remaining between them. Germline V CDR1 and CDR2: SGHDN, FVKESK. The CDR3 loop spans 13 amino acids. The CDR3 DNA is TGTGCCAGCAGCCAAGAAAACAGCTATGGCTACACCTTC. The encoded protein is CASSQENSYGYTF. Full variable domain (missing parts from reference TRBV14 and TRBJ1-2): EAGVTQFPSHSVIEKGQTVTLRCDPISGHDNLYWYRRVMGKEIKFLLHFVKESKQDESGMPNNRFLAERTGGTYSTLKVQPAELEDSGVYFCASSQENSYGYTFGSGTRLTVV.

This chain joins TRBV7-2 and TRBJ2-5, with 10 bases that match TRBD2. The CDR3 extends over 14 amino acids. Trimming cost V 2 bases and J 3 bases; bases outside gene matches: 0. Germline V CDR1 and CDR2: SGHTA, FQGNSA. CDR3 in amino acids: CASSLLAGEETQYF. CDR3 in DNA: TGTGCCAGCAGCTTACTAGCGGGAGAAGAGACCCAGTACTTC.

The genes are TRBV25-1 and TRBJ2-1; 8 positions match TRBD2. CDR3 length equals 15 residues. The V segment lost 2 bases and the J segment 7 bases; nucleotides outside the gene matches: 7. Germline CDR1 MGHDK, CDR2 SYGVNS. This CDR3 reads CASSEQGTRGNEQFF. In nucleotides, the CDR3 is TGTGCCAGCAGTGAACAAGGGACTAGGGGAAATGAGCAGTTCTTC.

In its sample, this clone was seen a few times. The rearrangement links TRBV28 to TRBJ1-4; no clear D. The CDR3 has 14 amino acids. Germline V gives CDR1 MDHEN, CDR2 SYDVKM. Deletions cut 4 bases from V and 8 bases from J, with 14 bases between. CDR3 bases: TGTGCCAGCAGTTCCCTAGGACTAAGGGAAAAACTGTTTTTT. Translation gives CASSSLGLREKLFF.

CDR3 loop: CASSVADNPYNEQFF. CDR3 sequence (DNA): TGTGCCAGCAGCGTAGCGGACAATCCCTACAATGAGCAGTTCTTC. The genes are TRBV9 and TRBJ2-1; a possible D gene is TRBD1 (5 bases). CDR3 length equals 15 residues. V was trimmed by 0 bases and J by 2 bases, leaving 9 bases between them. CDR1 and CDR2 from the germline V gene are SGDLS and YYNGEE. The entire variable domain, with the rest obtained from reference TRBV9 and TRBJ2-1, is as follows: DSGVTQTPKHLITATGQRVTLRCSPRSGDLSVYWYQQSLDQGLQFLIQYYNGEERAKGNILERFSAQQFPDLHSELNLSSLELGDSALYFCASSVADNPYNEQFFGPGTRLTVL.

The V call is TRBV15, the J call TRBJ2-1; D gene unclear. Germline V gene sequence: CDR1 LNHNV, CDR2 YYDKDF (reference sequence). CDR3 size: 15 residues. Trimming cost V 1 base and J 5 bases, with 12 bases left between them. CDR3 in DNA: TGTGCCACCAGCAGAGGGTCTGTGCGAAACAATGAGCAGTTCTTC. This codes for CATSRGSVRNNEQFF.

The chain links TRBV7-3 to TRBJ2-3; 8 bases line up with TRBD2. Germline V gene sequence: CDR1 SGHTA, CDR2 FQGTGA. Germline trimming cut 5 bases from V and 0 bases from J; bases unmatched to any gene: 4. This CDR3 region has 15 residues. DNA of the CDR3: TGTGCCAGCAGCACTAGCGGTTCAAGCACAGATACGCAGTATTTT. The encoded protein is CASSTSGSSTDTQYF.

V is TRBV2 and J is TRBJ2-7; 8 bases line up with TRBD1. Trimming at V came to 5 bases and at J to 3 bases, leaving 9 bases not matched to a gene. CDR3 length: 15 amino acids. The V gene's germline CDR1 is SNHLY and CDR2 FYNNEI. The chain's CDR3 is CASSPRTGIFYEQYF. The CDR3 DNA sequence: TGTGCCAGCAGTCCCCGGACAGGGATTTTCTACGAGCAGTACTTC.

The genes are TRBV29-1 and TRBJ1-1, with a weak D call TRBD1 (6 bases). Germline CDR1 is SQVTM and CDR2 is ANQGSEA. V gave up 3 bases and J gave up 5 bases, with 25 bases separating them. The length of the CDR3 is 17 residues. CDR3 DNA: TGCAGCGTTGAGGGGGTACAGGGATCCCCCCCTGGTACTGAAGCTTTCTTT. It is translated as CSVEGVQGSPPGTEAFF.

The chain carries TRBV2 and TRBJ2-3; D may be TRBD2 (6 bases). Deletions cut 2 bases from V and 6 bases from J, with 30 bases between. In germline, CDR1 is SNHLY, CDR2 FYNNEI. The CDR3 extends over 20 amino acids. The CDR3 loop reads CASSESWDSQEGHPGDTQYF. Written as DNA, the CDR3 is TGTGCCAGCAGTGAATCGTGGGACTCTCAAGAGGGCCATCCAGGCGATACGCAGTATTTT.

The rearrangement links TRBV28 to TRBJ2-7, with 9 bases that match TRBD1. Germline V gives CDR1 MDHEN, CDR2 SYDVKM. The CDR3 covers 15 residues. V shed 6 bases and J 2 bases; nucleotides not matched to a gene: 8. The chain's CDR3 is CASRARDRAPYEQYF. The CDR3 bases are TGTGCCAGCAGGGCTCGGGACAGGGCGCCCTACGAGCAGTACTTC.

V usage is TRBV14 and J usage is TRBJ1-6; unclear D gene. Between the trimmed V and J ends, which lost 0 bases and 14 bases, there was a span of 17 bases. There are 15 residues in the CDR3. Germline V gene sequence: CDR1 SGHDN, CDR2 FVKESK. Here the CDR3 reads CASSQDLAPFEALHF. DNA of the CDR3: TGTGCCAGCAGCCAAGATTTGGCCCCCTTCGAGGCCCTCCACTTT.

V is TRBV15 and J is TRBJ2-1; 8 bases are shared with TRBD2. Germline assignment: CDR1 LNHNV and CDR2 YYDKDF (reference sequence). The CDR3 has 14 amino acids. The J segment lost 10 bases and the V segment lost 1 base, leaving 6 bases of the junction unmatched. The CDR3 nucleotides are TGTGCCACCAGCAGAGCAGCGGGGGTCCCCGAGCAGTTCTTC. As protein: CATSRAAGVPEQFF.

The chain is built from TRBV3-1 (or the pseudogene TRBV3-2) and TRBJ2-7; no definite D call. Deletions cut 2 bases from V and 2 bases from J, with 4 bases between. CDR1 and CDR2 (germline): LGHDT, YNNKEL (reference sequence). This CDR3 region has 12 residues. The CDR3, as DNA: TGTGCCAGCAGCCAATCTGCCTACGAGCAGTACTTC. Amino acids: CASSQSAYEQYF.

V usage is TRBV5-6 and J usage is TRBJ1-2, with 7 bases lining up with TRBD1. The CDR3 has 13 residues. Trimming at V came to 3 bases and at J to 8 bases, leaving 7 bases not matched to a gene. The germline CDR1 and CDR2 sequences are SGHDT and YYEEEE. The CDR3 sequence: CASSSTGYEGYTF. The CDR3, as DNA: TGTGCCAGCAGCTCGACAGGGTATGAGGGCTACACCTTC. Full variable domain (remainder filled in from reference TRBV5-6 and TRBJ1-2): DAGVTQSPTHLIKTRGQQVTLRCSPKSGHDTVSWYQQALGQGPQFIFQYYEEEERQRGNFPDRFSGHQFPNYSSELNVNALLLGDSALYLCASSSTGYEGYTFGSGTRLTVV.

The V and J genes are TRBV27 and TRBJ1-4; 9 bases are shared with TRBD1. Germline CDR1 and CDR2: MNHEY and SMNVEV (reference sequence). The CDR3 sequence is 15 residues long. V shed 6 bases, J shed 2 bases, and the junction held 4 bases outside the gene matches. The CDR3 nucleotides read TGTGCCAGCAGGGTCGGACAGGGGACTAATGAAAAACTGTTTTTT. This encodes CASRVGQGTNEKLFF. Complete variable domain (other parts from reference TRBV27 and TRBJ1-4): EAQVTQNPRYLITVTGKKLTVTCSQNMNHEYMSWYRQDPGLGLRQIYYSMNVEVTDKGDVPEGYKVSRKEKRNFPLILESPSPNQTSLYFCASRVGQGTNEKLFFGSGTQLSVL.

The genes are TRBV4-1 and TRBJ2-5; 9 nucleotides agree with TRBD2. Trimming removed 1 base from V and 0 bases from J; junction bases left unmatched: 0. Germline CDR1 and CDR2: MGHRA and YSYEKL. The CDR3 consists of 15 residues. The chain's CDR3 is CASSQGLADQETQYF. In nucleotides, the CDR3 is TGCGCCAGCAGCCAAGGACTAGCGGACCAAGAGACCCAGTACTTC.

CDR3 sequence: CASRPLAGGVNEQFF. CDR3 nucleotides: TGTGCCAGCAGACCACTAGCGGGAGGGGTGAATGAGCAGTTCTTC. The gene calls are TRBV3-1 (or the pseudogene TRBV3-2) and TRBJ2-1; 13 positions agree with TRBD2. V was pared by 6 bases and J by 7 bases, with 6 bases of the junction left unmatched. The CDR3 is made up of 15 amino acids. CDR1 is LGHDT and CDR2 is YNNKEL in the germline V gene (reference sequence).

This chain uses TRBV11-2 with TRBJ1-1; 7 bases align to TRBD1. The CDR3 runs to 15 residues. Germline V gene lookup returns CDR1 SGHAT and CDR2 FQNNGV. The V segment lost 1 base and the J segment 4 bases; nucleotides outside the gene matches: 6. The CDR3 loop reads CASSLVYRGVTEAFF. CDR3 bases: TGTGCCAGCAGCTTAGTGTACAGGGGTGTCACTGAAGCTTTCTTT.

The chain is built from TRBV25-1 and TRBJ1-4; 9 bases map to TRBD1. V lost 2 bases to trimming and J lost 7 bases; unmatched junction nucleotides: 5. The V gene's germline CDR1 is MGHDK and CDR2 SYGVNS. The CDR3 length is 15 residues. The CDR3 coding sequence is TGTGCCAGCAGTGAAGGGGGGACAGGGCTTGAAAAACTGTTTTTT. Translating it yields CASSEGGTGLEKLFF.

This clone was counted a single time. In DNA form, the CDR3 reads TGTGCCAGTAGTCTGGGACTAGCGGGAACTCCTGAGCAGTTCTTC. Residues: CASSLGLAGTPEQFF. The chain combines TRBV19 with TRBJ2-1; TRBD2 matches 13 bases. Germline CDR1 and CDR2: LNHDA and SQIVND (reference sequence). The CDR3 has 15 residues. The trim removed 5 bases at V and 9 bases at J, leaving 7 bases unmatched.

The chain has TRBV11-3 and TRBJ1-5; D ambiguous. Germline CDR1 is SGHNT and CDR2 is YENEEA. The CDR3 is 15 amino acids. V dropped 5 bases and J dropped 8 bases, with 19 bases sitting between them. The CDR3 loop reads CASSAPPGNKKPQHF. The CDR3, as DNA: TGTGCCAGCAGCGCTCCTCCGGGGAATAAGAAGCCCCAGCATTTT. The full variable domain, with the rest looked up from reference TRBV11-3 and TRBJ1-5, is EAGVVQSPRYKIIEKKQPVAFWCNPISGHNTLYWYLQNLGQGPELLIRYENEEAVDDSQLPKDRFSAERLKGVDSTLKIQPAELGDSAVYLCASSAPPGNKKPQHFGDGTRLSIL.

The chain couples TRBV4-1 to TRBJ1-1; D is ambiguous. Trimming took 0 bases from V and 6 from J, leaving 11 bases between them. This CDR3 has 14 amino acids. CDR1 is MGHRA and CDR2 is YSYEKL in the germline V gene. This CDR3 is CASSQDPGRAEAFF. The DNA of the CDR3 is TGCGCCAGCAGCCAAGATCCGGGAAGGGCTGAAGCTTTCTTT.

The chain uses TRBV19 and TRBJ2-1; 8 bases fit TRBD2. This CDR3 is 20 amino acids long. CDR1 is LNHDA and CDR2 is SQIVND in the germline V gene (reference sequence). V lost 1 base to trimming and J lost 0 bases; unmatched junction nucleotides: 14. The CDR3 region is CASSIVSLAGPTYSYNEQFF. DNA for the CDR3: TGTGCCAGTAGTATAGTTAGTCTAGCGGGCCCTACTTACTCCTACAATGAGCAGTTCTTC.

The chain has TRBV19 and TRBJ1-5; TRBD1 matches at 7 bases. Germline CDR1 and CDR2: LNHDA and SQIVND (reference sequence). The V gene end was trimmed by 4 bases and the J gene end by 12 bases; junction bases not matched to a gene: 6. This CDR3 comprises 12 residues. This chain's CDR3 is CASSTGDRLQHF. CDR3 nucleotides: TGTGCCAGTAGTACCGGGGACAGACTCCAGCATTTT.

About this clone: The junction departs from germline at one end; a sequencing error may be responsible. This chain uses TRBV6-1 with TRBJ1-5, with D possibly being TRBD1 (5 bases). This CDR3 comprises 17 residues. CDR1 MNHNS and CDR2 SASEGT come from the germline V gene. The CDR3 spells CASCDGGGGRSNQPQHF. For the CDR3, the DNA is TGTGCCAGCTGTGATGGGGGGGGTGGCAGAAGCAATCAGCCCCAGCATTTT.